The rows below give T cell receptor beta chains drawn from one sample of a study of T cell repertoires in cytomegalovirus infection. TCRdb re-called the reads with MiXCR, one entry per CDR3 protein. In the table there are 300,000 to 400,000 distinct CDR3 sequences, just under 30% of which are singletons. For these TCRs, the target antigens are not known. This sample comprised cultured PBMCs, obtained from culture after CMV antigen stimulation. These receptors were taken from a human donor in good health (CMV status not recorded). Some clones in this sample may be carry-over from other donors' samples. Each CDR3 is given with its conserved first and last residue. A D gene is named only where the DNA matches it firmly. Part of the rows lack a size; the others show once, few, many or a class for expanded clones.

j_call v_call clone_size d_call cdr3_aa cdr3_nt
TRBJ1-6 TRBV27 - - CASISSWGEDSPLHF TGTGCCAGCATCTCCTCTTGGGGAGAAGATTCACCCCTCCACTTT
TRBJ2-7 TRBV28 - TRBD1 CASSSGQGTYEQYF TGTGCCAGCAGTTCCGGACAGGGGACCTACGAGCAGTACTTC
TRBJ1-5 TRBV2 - - CASSEAVGGSQPQHF TGTGCCAGCAGTGAAGCAGTGGGGGGCAGTCAGCCCCAGCATTTT
TRBJ2-3 TRBV7-6 - - CASSPLAIDTQYF TGTGCCAGCAGCCCACTAGCTATAGATACGCAGTATTTT
TRBJ2-2 TRBV6-5 - - CASSYSDSANTGELFF TGTGCCAGCAGTTACTCTGACAGCGCGAACACCGGGGAGCTGTTTTTT
TRBJ2-7 TRBV19 once TRBD1 CASSIGLGTGAYEQYF TGTGCCAGTAGTATCGGGCTCGGGACAGGGGCCTACGAGCAGTACTTC
TRBJ2-7 TRBV15 - - CATSRAGLGYEQYF TGTGCCACCAGCAGAGCCGGGCTCGGCTACGAGCAGTACTTC
TRBJ1-5 TRBV4-2 - - CASSQGGGQPQHF TGTGCCAGCAGCCAAGGGGGAGGGCAGCCCCAGCATTTT
TRBJ2-1 TRBV7-8 few - CASSLVQGLLNEQFF TGTGCCAGCAGCTTAGTTCAGGGCCTCCTCAATGAGCAGTTCTTC
TRBJ1-6 TRBV19 - - CASSTTPGNSPLHF TGTGCCAGTAGTACGACACCGGGGAATTCACCCCTCCACTTT
TRBJ1-4 TRBV7-9 few - CASSLADNEKLFF TGTGCCAGCAGCTTAGCGGATAATGAAAAACTGTTTTTT
TRBJ1-1 TRBV28 few - CASPPAIQLNTEAFF TGTGCCAGCCCCCCCGCTATTCAACTGAACACTGAAGCTTTCTTT
TRBJ2-7 TRBV7-2 many TRBD2 CASSLNTGGAYEQYF TGTGCCAGCAGCTTAAACACGGGAGGAGCCTACGAGCAGTACTTC
TRBJ2-1 TRBV7-7 few TRBD2 CASSLGLAGAHEQFF TGTGCTAGCAGCCTGGGACTAGCGGGAGCCCATGAGCAGTTCTTC
TRBJ2-1 TRBV6-1 medium-sized TRBD2 CASSEKGTSGPSSYNEQFF TGTGCCAGCAGTGAAAAGGGGACTAGCGGGCCCAGCTCCTACAATGAGCAGTTCTTC
TRBJ1-1 TRBV29-1 - - CSVEGGGFGNTEAFF TGCAGCGTTGAGGGAGGAGGTTTCGGGAACACTGAAGCTTTCTTT
TRBJ2-1 TRBV5-1 - - CASSLLASRGNEQFF TGCGCCAGCAGCTTGCTAGCGTCTAGGGGCAATGAGCAGTTCTTC
TRBJ2-4 TRBV28 - TRBD1 CASRRQGKNIQYF TGTGCCAGCCGCAGACAGGGGAAAAACATTCAGTACTTC
TRBJ1-1 TRBV28 few TRBD1 CASSAGGPPENTEAFF TGTGCCAGCAGTGCAGGGGGACCCCCCGAGAACACTGAAGCTTTCTTT
TRBJ2-7 TRBV11-2 - TRBD1 CASSQGQASFYEQYF TGTGCCAGCAGCCAAGGACAGGCGTCGTTCTACGAGCAGTACTTC
TRBJ1-5 TRBV29-1 once TRBD1 CSGMGQVSSQPQHF TGCAGCGGCATGGGACAGGTGTCAAGTCAGCCCCAGCATTTT
TRBJ2-7 TRBV2 - - CASTTGYTYEQYF TGTGCCAGCACCACAGGGTATACCTACGAGCAGTACTTC
TRBJ2-6 TRBV18 - - CASSPTVSSGANVLTF TGTGCCAGCTCACCAACCGTCAGCTCTGGGGCCAACGTCCTGACTTTC
TRBJ2-7 TRBV2 few TRBD2 CASSRAASGGRNEQYF TGTGCCAGCAGTCGAGCCGCGAGCGGGGGGAGGAACGAGCAGTACTTC